The clone carrying this T cell receptor beta chain showed up many times. Germline V gene lookup returns CDR1 SGHTA and CDR2 FQGNSA. The J segment lost 2 bases and the V segment lost 5 bases, leaving 8 bases of the junction unmatched. The CDR3 consists of 15 residues. The sample is PBMC spiked with counted cells of clone KT2. This record comes from a study of quantifying T cell responses using KT2 cells. Study context: Reverse transcription used primers in the TCR alpha and beta constant regions.

Each cDNA got a UMI-containing oligo ligated at its 3' end. The first PCR ran 3 to 5 cycles with an equimolar RC1.1 and RC1.2 beta primer mix. Separate processing of TCR alpha and beta chains began at the second PCR. TCRdb used MiXCR to reprocess the UMI-ligation and nested PCR reads, holding one entry per CDR3 protein. Of around 50,000 distinct CDR3 sequences in the sample, under 14% were seen once. Input material: PBMCs spiked with cells of the T cell clone KT2. The chain uses TRBV7-2 and TRBJ2-7; 8 bases map to TRBD2. The sequence came from a human donor. The CDR3 nucleotides are TGTGCCAGCAGCGTAACTAGCGGCCGAACCTACGAGCAGTACTTC. This codes for CASSVTSGRTYEQYF. The full variable domain, completed using reference TRBV7-2 and TRBJ2-7, is GAGVSQSPSNKVTEKGKDVELRCDPISGHTALYWYRQSLGQGLEFLIYFQGNSAPDKSGLPSDRFSAERTGGSVSTLTIQRTQQEDSAVYLCASSVTSGRTYEQYFGPGTRLTVT.